The 8 T cell receptor beta chains reported below all come from one sample, sequenced in a study of cytomegalovirus exposure and HLA in healthy donors. 60 Vbeta and 13 Jbeta primers were used in PCR. Profiled with immunoSEQ multiplex PCR; TCRdb holds only in-frame clones, not every one. Its clone listing holds 30,000 to 35,000 clones. The sequenced sample consisted of PBMCs. Receptor source: a woman between 40 and 55 years old in good health and CMV-seropositive.

The chain employs TRBV29-1 and TRBJ2-2; weak D call: TRBD1 (6 bases). CDR1 and CDR2 (germline): SQVTM, ANQGSEA. CDR3 length: 11 residues. Trimming stripped 4 bases from V and 6 bases from J, with 6 bases between. This chain's CDR3 is CSVAGAGELFF. The CDR3 DNA sequence: TGCAGCGTTGCAGGGGCCGGGGAGCTGTTTTTT.

V and J are TRBV19 and TRBJ1-1; maybe TRBD1 (6 bases). The germline V and J ends were trimmed by 5 bases and 2 bases, with 15 bases remaining between them. The CDR3 loop spans 15 amino acids. CDR1 and CDR2 (germline): LNHDA, SQIVND (reference sequence). The CDR3 DNA reads as TGTGCCAGTAGTCTCCTCCAGACAGGCAACACTGAAGCTTTCTTT. This codes for CASSLLQTGNTEAFF. The whole variable domain, remainder taken from reference TRBV19 and TRBJ1-1, is DGGITQSPKYLFRKEGQNVTLSCEQNLNHDAMYWYRQDPGQGLRLIYYSQIVNDFQKGDIAEGYSVSREKKESFPLTVTSAQKNPTAFYLCASSLLQTGNTEAFFGQGTRLTVV.

The chain employs TRBV7-9 and TRBJ1-6; tentative D call: TRBD1 (5 bases). Germline-derived CDR1 and CDR2 are SEHNR and FQNEAQ (reference sequence). The germline V and J ends were trimmed by 5 bases and 7 bases, with 15 bases remaining between them. The CDR3 is 15 residues long. Here the CDR3 DNA reads TGTGCCAGCAGCAACCCGACAGCTCTCAATTCACCCCTCCACTTT. This gives the protein CASSNPTALNSPLHF.

The chain combines TRBV7-3 with TRBJ1-1, with a tentative D call TRBD1 (5 bases). Trimming removed 4 bases at V and 1 base at J, with 7 bases between. Germline V lookup: CDR1 SGHTA, CDR2 FQGTGA. This CDR3 is built from 13 residues. In DNA form, the CDR3 reads TGTGCCAGCAGCTCTGACAGGAACACTGAAGCTTTCTTT. It yields the protein CASSSDRNTEAFF.

The J gene is TRBJ2-7, the V gene TRBV29-1; 10 bases map to TRBD1. The CDR3 totals 16 residues. Germline loops: CDR1 SQVTM, CDR2 ANQGSEA. V lost 2 bases and J lost 3; bases outside the gene matches: 10. CDR3 coding DNA: TGCAGCGTTGAACCCTACGGGACAGGGGTTAGCTACGAGCAGTACTTC. Translating it yields CSVEPYGTGVSYEQYF.

The V call is TRBV10-3, the J call TRBJ2-2, with D possibly TRBD1 on 6 matching bases. The CDR3 extends over 12 amino acids. Trimming left V 6 bases short and J 7 bases short, with 9 bases between. Germline values: CDR1 ENHRY, CDR2 SYGVKD. The CDR3 loop reads CAIRGGNGELFF. The CDR3 DNA reads TGTGCCATCAGAGGGGGTAACGGGGAGCTGTTTTTT.

The V and J genes are TRBV5-1 and TRBJ1-2, with 9 nucleotides matching TRBD1. The V and J ends lost 0 bases and 8 bases, in that order; junction bases with no gene match: 11. Germline-derived CDR1 and CDR2 are SGHRS and YFSETQ. This CDR3 contains 16 residues. In nucleotides, the CDR3 is TGCGCCAGCAGCTTGGACTCGACAGGGGGAAGGAGGGGCTACACCTTC. As protein: CASSLDSTGGRRGYTF. Using reference TRBV5-1 and TRBJ1-2 for the parts outside the CDR3, the full variable domain is KAGVTQTPRYLIKTRGQQVTLSCSPISGHRSVSWYQQTPGQGLQFLFEYFSETQRNKGNFPGRFSGRQFSNSRSEMNVSTLELGDSALYLCASSLDSTGGRRGYTFGSGTRLTVV.

The DNA for the CDR3 is TGTGCCAGCAGTGACAGGGGGCTGGGTGAGCAGTTCTTC. This sequence encodes CASSDRGLGEQFF. This chain connects TRBV6-1 to TRBJ2-1, with 8 bases identical to TRBD1. After removal of 3 bases from V and 9 bases from J, the junction contained 4 bases not matched to a gene. The CDR3 is 13 residues long. Germline CDR1 and CDR2: MNHNS and SASEGT.